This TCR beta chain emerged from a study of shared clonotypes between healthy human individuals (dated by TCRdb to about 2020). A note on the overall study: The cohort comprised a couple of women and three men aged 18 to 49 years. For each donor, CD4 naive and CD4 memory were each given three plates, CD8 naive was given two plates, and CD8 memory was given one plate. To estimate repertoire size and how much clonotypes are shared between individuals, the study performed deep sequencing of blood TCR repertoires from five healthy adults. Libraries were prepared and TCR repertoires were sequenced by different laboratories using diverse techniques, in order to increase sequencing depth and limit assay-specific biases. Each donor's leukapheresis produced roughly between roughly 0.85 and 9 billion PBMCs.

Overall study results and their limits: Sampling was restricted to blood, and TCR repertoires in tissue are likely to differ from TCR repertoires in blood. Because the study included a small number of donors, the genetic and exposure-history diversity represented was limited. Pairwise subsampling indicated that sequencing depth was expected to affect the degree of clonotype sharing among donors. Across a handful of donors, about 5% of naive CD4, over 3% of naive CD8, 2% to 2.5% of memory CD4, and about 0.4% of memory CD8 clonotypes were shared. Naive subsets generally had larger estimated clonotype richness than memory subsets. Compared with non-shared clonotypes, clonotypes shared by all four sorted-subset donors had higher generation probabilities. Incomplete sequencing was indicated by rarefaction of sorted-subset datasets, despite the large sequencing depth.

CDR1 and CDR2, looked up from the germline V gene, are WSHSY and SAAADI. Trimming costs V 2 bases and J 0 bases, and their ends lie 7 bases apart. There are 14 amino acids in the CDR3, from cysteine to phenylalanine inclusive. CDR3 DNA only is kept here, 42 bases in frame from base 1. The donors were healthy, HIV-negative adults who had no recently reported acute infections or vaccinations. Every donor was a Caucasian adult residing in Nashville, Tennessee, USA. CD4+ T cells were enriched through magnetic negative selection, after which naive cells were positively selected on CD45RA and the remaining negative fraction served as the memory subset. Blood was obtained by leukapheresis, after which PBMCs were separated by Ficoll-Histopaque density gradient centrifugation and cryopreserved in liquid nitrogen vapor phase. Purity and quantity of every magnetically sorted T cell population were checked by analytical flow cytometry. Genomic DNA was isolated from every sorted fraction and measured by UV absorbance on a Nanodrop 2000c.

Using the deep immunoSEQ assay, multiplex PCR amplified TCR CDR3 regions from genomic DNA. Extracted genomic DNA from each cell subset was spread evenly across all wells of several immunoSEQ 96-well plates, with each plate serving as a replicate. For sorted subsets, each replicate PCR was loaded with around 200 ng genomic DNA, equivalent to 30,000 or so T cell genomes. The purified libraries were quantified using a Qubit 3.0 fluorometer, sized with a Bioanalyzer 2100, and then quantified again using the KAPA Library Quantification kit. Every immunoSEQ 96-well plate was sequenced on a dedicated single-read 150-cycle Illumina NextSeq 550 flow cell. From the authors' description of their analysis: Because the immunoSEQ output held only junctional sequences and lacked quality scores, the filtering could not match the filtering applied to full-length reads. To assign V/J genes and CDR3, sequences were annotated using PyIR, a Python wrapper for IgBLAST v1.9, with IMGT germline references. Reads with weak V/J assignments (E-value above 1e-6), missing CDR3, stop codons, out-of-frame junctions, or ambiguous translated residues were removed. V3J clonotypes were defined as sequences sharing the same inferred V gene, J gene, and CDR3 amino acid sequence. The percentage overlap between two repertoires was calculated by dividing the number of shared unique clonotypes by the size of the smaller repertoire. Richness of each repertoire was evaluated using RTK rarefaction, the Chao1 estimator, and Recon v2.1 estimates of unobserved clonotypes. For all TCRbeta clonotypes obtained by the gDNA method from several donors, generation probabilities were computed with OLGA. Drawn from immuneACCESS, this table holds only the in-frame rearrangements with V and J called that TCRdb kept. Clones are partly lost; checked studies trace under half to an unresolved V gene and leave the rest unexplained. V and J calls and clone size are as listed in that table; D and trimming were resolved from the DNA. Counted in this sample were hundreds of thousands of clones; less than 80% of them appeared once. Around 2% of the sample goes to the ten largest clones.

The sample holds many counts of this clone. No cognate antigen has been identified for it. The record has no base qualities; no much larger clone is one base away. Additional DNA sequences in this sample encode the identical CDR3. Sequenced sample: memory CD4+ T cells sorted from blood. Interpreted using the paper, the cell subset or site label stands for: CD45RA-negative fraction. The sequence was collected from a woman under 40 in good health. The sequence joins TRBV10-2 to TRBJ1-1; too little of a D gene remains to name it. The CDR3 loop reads CASSEPGMNTEAFF. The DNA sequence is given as TGCGCCAGCAGTGAGCCAGGAATGAACACTGAAGCTTTCTTT.